The entry that follows covers one T cell receptor beta chain sequence. One entry per CDR3 protein, without DNA, is what TCRdb gives after re-calling the 5' RACE reads. The specimen's table records over 150,000 distinct CDR3 sequences. These data come from a study of T cells expressing NK-cell markers. There are 17 residues in the CDR3. Germline V CDR1 and CDR2: PRHDT, FYEKMQ (reference sequence). V and J are TRBV13 and TRBJ2-1; TCRdb names TRBD2, which stays unverified in the absence of DNA. The specimen was blood T cells: a sorted CD56 or NKG2C T cell subset, CD4+ or CD8+ T cells, or bulk PBMC T cells (not recorded which). The receptor was isolated from a woman aged 45-65 years in good health. The CDR3 region is CASSSVSGRATHNEQFF.